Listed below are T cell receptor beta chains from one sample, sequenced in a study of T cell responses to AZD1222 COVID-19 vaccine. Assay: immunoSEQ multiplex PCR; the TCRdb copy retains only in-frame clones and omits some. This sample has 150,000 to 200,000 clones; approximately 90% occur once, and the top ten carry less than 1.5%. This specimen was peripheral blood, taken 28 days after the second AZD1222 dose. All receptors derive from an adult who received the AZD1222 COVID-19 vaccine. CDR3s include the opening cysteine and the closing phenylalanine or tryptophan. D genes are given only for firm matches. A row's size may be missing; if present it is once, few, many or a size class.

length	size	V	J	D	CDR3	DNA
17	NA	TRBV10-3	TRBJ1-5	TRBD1	CAISLGRTGSNNQPQHF	TGTGCCATCAGCTTAGGACGGACAGGGTCCAACAACCAGCCCCAGCATTTT
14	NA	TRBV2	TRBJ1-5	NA	CARGGAASNQPQHF	TGTGCCAGAGGGGGGGCTGCCAGCAATCAGCCCCAGCATTTT
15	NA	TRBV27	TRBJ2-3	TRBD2	CASSPAGDITDTQYF	TGTGCCAGCAGCCCAGCGGGAGACATCACAGATACGCAGTATTTT
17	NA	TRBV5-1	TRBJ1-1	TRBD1	CASSLVSPDRGPTEAFF	TGCGCCAGCAGCTTGGTTTCCCCCGACAGGGGGCCCACTGAAGCTTTCTTT
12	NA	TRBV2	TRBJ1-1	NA	CASIGSNTEAFF	TGTGCCAGCATCGGGTCGAACACTGAAGCTTTCTTT
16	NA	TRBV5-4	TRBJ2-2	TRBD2	CASSPGLAGNTGELFF	TGTGCCAGCAGCCCGGGACTAGCGGGGAACACCGGGGAGCTGTTTTTT
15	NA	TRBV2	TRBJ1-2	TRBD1	CASSDTRQGVNGYTF	TGTGCCAGCAGTGATACCAGACAGGGAGTTAATGGCTACACCTTC
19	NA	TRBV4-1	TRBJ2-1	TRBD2	CASSQFGTSGGAGYNEQFF	TGCGCCAGCAGCCAATTTGGGACTAGCGGGGGGGCCGGCTACAATGAGCAGTTCTTC
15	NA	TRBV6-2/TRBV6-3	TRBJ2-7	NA	CASSYLVGQLYEQYF	TGTGCCAGCAGTTACTTAGTTGGACAGCTCTACGAGCAGTACTTC
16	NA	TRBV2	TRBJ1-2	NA	CASSARDSPEGYGYTF	TGTGCCAGCAGCGCCAGGGACTCGCCGGAAGGCTATGGCTACACCTTC
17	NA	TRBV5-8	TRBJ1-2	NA	CASSLGGLTRFAYGYTF	TGTGCCAGCAGCTTGGGGGGACTAACAAGGTTCGCCTATGGCTACACCTTC
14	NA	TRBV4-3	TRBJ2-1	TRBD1	CASGQGFSYNEQFF	TGCGCCAGCGGACAGGGGTTCTCCTACAATGAGCAGTTCTTC
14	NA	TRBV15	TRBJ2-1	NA	CATSISGQHNEQFF	TGTGCCACCAGCATTAGCGGACAGCACAATGAGCAGTTCTTC
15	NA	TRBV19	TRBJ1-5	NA	CASSITGESNQPQHF	TGTGCCAGTAGTATAACGGGGGAGAGCAATCAGCCCCAGCATTTT
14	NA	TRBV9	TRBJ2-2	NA	CASRPEGFTGELFF	TGTGCCAGCAGGCCAGAGGGGTTCACCGGGGAGCTGTTTTTT
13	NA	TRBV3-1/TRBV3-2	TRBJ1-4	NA	CASSRVSGEKLFF	TGTGCCAGCAGCCGGGTATCTGGAGAAAAACTGTTTTTT
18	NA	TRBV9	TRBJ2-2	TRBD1	CASSVLESGTENTGELFF	TGTGCCAGCAGCGTCCTTGAGTCCGGGACAGAGAACACCGGGGAGCTGTTTTTT
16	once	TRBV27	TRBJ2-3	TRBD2	CASSLGWTRTTDTQYF	TGTGCCAGCAGTTTAGGATGGACTAGGACGACCGATACGCAGTATTTT
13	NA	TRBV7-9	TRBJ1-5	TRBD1	CASSPGGEQPQHF	TGTGCCAGCAGCCCAGGGGGCGAACAGCCCCAGCATTTT
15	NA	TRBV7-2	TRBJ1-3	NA	CASSLLTNSGNTIYF	TGTGCCAGCAGCTTATTGACAAACTCTGGAAACACCATATATTTT
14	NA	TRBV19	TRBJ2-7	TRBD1	CASSTTGLWYEQYF	TGTGCCAGTAGTACGACAGGGTTGTGGTACGAGCAGTACTTC
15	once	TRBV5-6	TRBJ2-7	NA	CASSLRDPNSYEQYF	TGTGCCAGCAGCTTGAGGGACCCGAACTCCTACGAGCAGTACTTC
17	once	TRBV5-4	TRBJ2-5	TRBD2	CASSYPRGGAGSETQYF	TGTGCCAGCAGCTACCCACGTGGGGGAGCGGGGTCCGAGACCCAGTACTTC
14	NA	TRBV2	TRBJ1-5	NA	CASRADYSNQPQHF	TGTGCCAGCAGGGCAGACTATAGCAATCAGCCCCAGCATTTT
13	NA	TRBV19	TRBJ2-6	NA	CASRFSGANVLTF	TGTGCCAGTAGATTCTCTGGGGCCAACGTCCTGACTTTC
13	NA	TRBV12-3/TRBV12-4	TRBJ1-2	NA	CASSSQGYYGYTF	TGTGCCAGCAGTTCGCAGGGCTACTATGGCTACACCTTC
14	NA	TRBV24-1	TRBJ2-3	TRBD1	CATSDFNTGVAQYF	TGTGCCACCAGTGATTTTAACACAGGGGTCGCGCAGTATTTT
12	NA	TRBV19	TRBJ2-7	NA	CASSRGESGQYF	TGTGCCAGTAGTAGAGGGGAGTCCGGGCAGTACTTC
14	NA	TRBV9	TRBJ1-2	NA	CASSEYSGDYGYTF	TGTGCCAGCAGCGAGTATTCAGGGGACTATGGCTACACCTTC
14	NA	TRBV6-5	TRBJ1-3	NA	CASRPHRVGNTIYF	TGTGCCAGCAGACCCCACAGGGTTGGCAACACCATATATTTT
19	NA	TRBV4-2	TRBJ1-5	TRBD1	CASSQDQGTGVLSNQPQHF	TGTGCCAGCAGCCAAGACCAAGGGACAGGGGTTTTAAGCAATCAGCCCCAGCATTTT
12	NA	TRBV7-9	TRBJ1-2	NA	CASSPPLYGYTF	TGTGCCAGCAGCCCCCCTCTCTATGGCTACACCTTC
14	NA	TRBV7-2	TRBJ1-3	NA	CASSQQSSGNTIYF	TGTGCCAGCAGCCAGCAGAGCTCTGGAAACACCATATATTTT
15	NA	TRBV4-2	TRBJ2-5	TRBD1	CASSQETGGGETQYF	TGTGCCAGCAGCCAAGAGACAGGGGGCGGTGAGACCCAGTACTTC
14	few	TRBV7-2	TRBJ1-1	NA	CASSLSPGATEAFF	TGTGCCAGCAGCTTATCCCCAGGGGCCACTGAAGCTTTCTTT
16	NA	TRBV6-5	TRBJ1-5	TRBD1	CASSYTKQGGDQPQHF	TGTGCCAGCAGTTACACCAAGCAGGGGGGAGATCAGCCCCAGCATTTT
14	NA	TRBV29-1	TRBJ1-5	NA	CSVEFPGEGQPQHF	TGCAGCGTTGAATTCCCGGGGGAGGGGCAGCCCCAGCATTTT
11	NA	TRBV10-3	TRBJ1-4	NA	CAISGDEKLFF	TGTGCCATCAGTGGGGATGAAAAACTGTTTTTT
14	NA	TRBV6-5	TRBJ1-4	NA	CASMRAATNEKLFF	TGTGCCAGCATGAGGGCCGCAACTAATGAAAAACTGTTTTTT
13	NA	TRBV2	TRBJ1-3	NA	CASSETAGNTIYF	TGTGCCAGCAGTGAAACAGCTGGAAACACCATATATTTT
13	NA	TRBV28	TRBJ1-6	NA	CASSRDSNSSLHF	TGTGCCAGCAGCCGGGACTCCAATTCATCCCTCCACTTT
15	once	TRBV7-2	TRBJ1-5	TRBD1	CASSLDTGGGQPQHF	TGTGCCAGCAGCTTAGATACAGGGGGCGGTCAGCCCCAGCATTTT
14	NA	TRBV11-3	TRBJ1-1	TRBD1	CASSPSTGPPEAFF	TGTGCCAGCAGCCCCTCGACAGGGCCCCCTGAAGCTTTCTTT
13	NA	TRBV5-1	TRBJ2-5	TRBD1	CASSSTGGETQYF	TGCGCCAGCAGCTCCACAGGGGGAGAGACCCAGTACTTC
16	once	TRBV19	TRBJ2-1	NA	CASSIMLAWSYNEQFF	TGTGCCAGTAGTATTATGCTCGCGTGGTCCTACAATGAGCAGTTCTTC
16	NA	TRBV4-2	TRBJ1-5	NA	CASSSTGQNSNQPQHF	TGTGCCAGCAGCAGCACGGGGCAGAATAGCAATCAGCCCCAGCATTTT
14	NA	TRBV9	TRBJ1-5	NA	CASSPPGSNQPQHF	TGTGCCAGCAGCCCCCCTGGGAGCAATCAGCCCCAGCATTTT
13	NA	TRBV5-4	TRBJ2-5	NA	CASSFRAEETQYF	TGTGCCAGCAGCTTCCGCGCGGAAGAGACCCAGTACTTC
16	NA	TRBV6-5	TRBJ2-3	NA	CASSYSRPGSTDTQYF	TGTGCCAGCAGTTACTCGCGGCCGGGTAGCACAGATACGCAGTATTTT
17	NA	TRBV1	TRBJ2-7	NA	CTSSEITPQRGDDEQYF	TGCACCAGCAGCGAAATAACACCCCAGCGGGGGGACGACGAGCAGTACTTC
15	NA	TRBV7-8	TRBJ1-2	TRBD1	CASSPTAGTGTGYTF	TGTGCCAGCAGCCCAACAGCCGGGACAGGGACCGGCTACACCTTC
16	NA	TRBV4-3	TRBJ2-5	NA	CASSQDFRQGGVTQYF	TGCGCCAGCAGCCAAGATTTCCGGCAGGGTGGCGTGACCCAGTACTTC
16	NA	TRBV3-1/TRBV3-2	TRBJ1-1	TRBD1	CASSRTTGGMNTEAFF	TGTGCCAGCAGCCGCACGACAGGGGGAATGAACACTGAAGCTTTCTTT
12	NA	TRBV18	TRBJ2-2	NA	CASSLYTGELFF	TGTGCCAGCTCCCTATACACCGGGGAGCTGTTTTTT
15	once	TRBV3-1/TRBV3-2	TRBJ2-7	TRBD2	CASSARGGRTYEQYF	TGTGCCAGCAGCGCACGTGGCGGGAGGACCTACGAGCAGTACTTC
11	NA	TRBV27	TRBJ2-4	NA	CASHGGNIQYF	TGTGCCAGCCACGGGGGAAACATTCAGTACTTC
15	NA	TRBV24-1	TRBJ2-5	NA	CATSAGSGGQGTQYF	TGTGCCACCAGTGCCGGGTCGGGGGGCCAAGGGACCCAGTACTTC
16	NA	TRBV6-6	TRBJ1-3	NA	CASSYSPEGQGDTIYF	TGTGCCAGCAGTTACTCCCCGGAGGGGCAGGGAGACACCATATATTTT
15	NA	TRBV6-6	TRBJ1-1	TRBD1	CASSKPGTGVTEAFF	TGTGCCAGCAGTAAACCCGGGACAGGGGTTACTGAAGCTTTCTTT